The T cell receptor (beta chain) under discussion was sequenced for a study of post-analysis software for immune sequencing data. The CDR3 totals 15 residues. Germline values: CDR1 SGHRS, CDR2 YFSETQ. The V and J ends lost 0 bases and 6 bases, in that order; junction bases with no gene match: 8. Points on this clonotype: The antigen remains unidentified.

Libraries were made from TCR beta cDNA, and they carried unique molecular identifiers. Input populations of 1 to 10 million T cells gave rise to 500,000 to 600,000 cDNA molecules. TCRdb reprocessed the PCR reads via MiXCR and lists one record per CDR3 protein. The sample has 820,000 or so distinct CDR3 sequences, approximately 57% seen once; the top ten hold around 4.5%. Study observations and caveats: Diversity measured as normalized Chao1 was significantly lower in multiple sclerosis patients than in controls. A handful of TRBV segments appeared more often in patients than in controls, and TRBV5-6, TRBV5-1 and TRBV20-1 were among these.

The sample was blood. The sequence was collected from a girl aged 10-17 years with multiple sclerosis. This chain uses TRBV5-1 with TRBJ2-7; TRBD1 agrees at 8 bases. CDR3 sequence: CASSLEGTGRREQYF. The CDR3 nucleotides read TGCGCCAGCAGCTTGGAAGGGACAGGTCGTCGCGAGCAGTACTTC.